Below are 11 T cell receptor beta chains sequenced from a single sample in a study of blood T cell repertoires in COVID-19. TCRdb keeps only in-frame clones here, not all; method: immunoSEQ multiplex PCR. The table has 170,000 or so clones, 70% to 90% seen once. The sequencing input was peripheral blood. These receptors all stem from a man aged 35-49 years with active or convalescent COVID-19.

The chain couples TRBV5-4 to TRBJ1-5, with D unresolved. The CDR3 covers 18 residues. Germline V lookup: CDR1 SGHNT, CDR2 YYREEE (reference sequence). V dropped 0 bases and J dropped 3 bases, with 19 bases sitting between them. Here the CDR3 DNA reads TGTGCCAGCAGCTTGGGGGGAAGTTCGGAGGGTTCCAATCAGCCCCAGCATTTT. The encoded protein is CASSLGGSSEGSNQPQHF.

The chain recombines TRBV5-1 with TRBJ2-5; D is unresolved. This CDR3 comprises 12 residues. Trimming shortened V by 1 base and J by 5 bases, and 6 bases separated the two germline ends. From germline, CDR1 is SGHRS and CDR2 YFSETQ. Written as DNA, the CDR3 is TGCGCCAGCAGCTTGTCCTCGGAGACCCAGTACTTC. Translation: CASSLSSETQYF.

This clone was seen only a few times. The V gene is TRBV9, the J gene TRBJ1-1; D is unresolved. The CDR3 is made up of 12 amino acids. Germline values: CDR1 SGDLS, CDR2 YYNGEE. V was trimmed by 4 bases and J by 12 bases, leaving 16 bases between them. CDR3 region: CASSSGSGKTFF. The CDR3, as DNA: TGTGCCAGCAGCAGTGGGTCGGGGAAAACTTTCTTT.

The V and J genes are TRBV30 and TRBJ2-3; D gene uncertain. Trimming shortened V by 1 base and J by 4 bases, and 9 bases separated the two germline ends. The CDR3 extends over 13 amino acids. The germline CDR1 and CDR2 sequences are GTSNPN and SVGIG (reference sequence). The CDR3 coding sequence is TGTGCCTGGAGTGCCAGACTTGCAGATACGCAGTATTTT. Protein product: CAWSARLADTQYF.

J is TRBJ2-7 and V is TRBV9; TRBD2 agrees at 9 bases. The CDR3 has 15 amino acids. The germline V gene has CDR1 SGDLS and CDR2 YYNGEE. V lost 0 bases and J lost 2; bases outside the gene matches: 3. The CDR3 loop is CASSVGAGGTYEQYF. Here the CDR3 DNA reads TGTGCCAGCAGCGTAGGGGCGGGAGGGACCTACGAGCAGTACTTC.

V usage is TRBV6-1 and J usage is TRBJ2-5, with D possibly matching TRBD1 (6 bases). CDR3 length: 13 amino acids. Between the trimmed V and J ends, which lost 1 base and 8 bases, there was a span of 11 bases. In germline, CDR1 is MNHNS, CDR2 SASEGT. CDR3 coding DNA: TGTGCCAGCAGTGAAGACAGGGTCCAAACCCAGTACTTC. This gives the protein CASSEDRVQTQYF.

This chain uses TRBV25-1 with TRBJ2-1; tentative D call: TRBD1 (7 bases). Trimming pared 8 bases from V and 10 bases from J, leaving 18 bases between. Germline lookup yields CDR1 MGHDK and CDR2 SYGVNS. The CDR3 loop spans 13 amino acids. The CDR3 here is CASFPQGGGEQFF. CDR3 in DNA: TGTGCCAGCTTCCCCCAGGGGGGTGGCGAGCAGTTCTTC. Drawing the rest from reference TRBV25-1 and TRBJ2-1, the complete variable domain is EADIYQTPRYLVIGTGKKITLECSQTMGHDKMYWYQQDPGMELHLIHYSYGVNSTEKGDLSSESTVSRIRTEHFPLTLESARPSHTSQYLCASFPQGGGEQFFGPGTRLTVL.

The chain has TRBV30 and TRBJ2-1; a weak D match, TRBD2 (6 bases). Germline V gives CDR1 GTSNPN, CDR2 SVGIG (reference sequence). V was clipped by 1 base and J by 2 bases, with 12 bases between them. CDR3 length equals 15 residues. CDR3 coding DNA: TGTGCCTGGAGTGAGGGAGGATCGGCCTACAATGAGCAGTTCTTC. Translating it yields CAWSEGGSAYNEQFF.

This clone turned up a few times. The chain links TRBV18 to TRBJ1-4; 10 positions match TRBD1. Per the germline V gene, CDR1 is KGHSH and CDR2 is LQKENI. The J segment lost 6 bases and the V segment lost 8 bases, leaving 6 bases of the junction unmatched. The CDR3 is 14 residues long. The CDR3 here is CASPQGTGDEKLFF. DNA for the CDR3: TGTGCCAGCCCCCAAGGGACAGGGGATGAAAAACTGTTTTTT. Full variable domain (rest looked up from reference TRBV18 and TRBJ1-4): NAGVMQNPRHLVRRRGQEARLRCSPMKGHSHVYWYRQLPEEGLKFMVYLQKENIIDESGMPKERFSAEFPKEGPSILRIQQVVRGDSAAYFCASPQGTGDEKLFFGSGTQLSVL.

The chain employs TRBV3-1 (or the pseudogene TRBV3-2) and TRBJ2-1; 7 nucleotides line up with TRBD2. Germline lookup yields CDR1 LGHDT and CDR2 YNNKEL (reference sequence). The V gene end was trimmed by 1 base and the J gene end by 3 bases; junction bases not matched to a gene: 6. This CDR3 is built from 16 residues. CDR3 in DNA: TGTGCCAGCAGCCAAGTGAGCGGGGACGTCTACAATGAGCAGTTCTTC. Translating gives CASSQVSGDVYNEQFF.

This clone was seen a few times. V and J are TRBV3-1 (or the pseudogene TRBV3-2) and TRBJ2-3; no clear D gene. The CDR3 contains 14 residues. V shed 4 bases and J shed 2 bases, with 10 bases lying between them. Germline V gives CDR1 LGHDT, CDR2 YNNKEL (reference sequence). DNA for the CDR3: TGTGCCAGCAGCCTGACTCTATACACAGATACGCAGTATTTT. This sequence encodes CASSLTLYTDTQYF.